This TCR beta chain stems from a study of control samples from healthy donors and cancer patients. TCRdb keeps only in-frame clones here, not all; method: immunoSEQ multiplex PCR. The sample consists of about 140,000 clones, 91% of them appearing once. CDR1 and CDR2 from the germline V gene are SGHDT and YYEEEE. Trimming left V 3 bases short and J 4 bases short, with 13 bases between. The CDR3 loop spans 15 amino acids. The chain joins TRBV5-6 to TRBJ1-4; D is possibly TRBD1 (6 bases). The source of this sequence is a man aged 18 to 29 in good health. Sequencing was performed on blood. The chain's CDR3 is CASSSHTDSNEKLFF. CDR3 in DNA: TGTGCCAGCAGCTCCCATACGGACAGTAATGAAAAACTGTTTTTT.